One sample yielded the 32 T cell receptor beta chains listed below, sequenced in a study of T cells in Graves' hyperthyroidism and ophthalmopathy. Regions amplified from RNA transcripts were the TCR beta CDR3 regions. HTBI primers were the set used in a first-round RT-PCR of the TCR CDR3. TCRdb reprocessed the multiplex PCR reads via MiXCR and lists one record per CDR3 protein. The profile shows approximately 380,000 distinct CDR3 sequences, under 20% of them singletons. Source material: blood. The receptors were gathered from a man between 18 and 29 years old with Graves' ophthalmopathy.

The J gene is TRBJ2-5, the V gene TRBV7-2, with D perhaps TRBD1 (5 bases). There are 14 residues in the CDR3. The V gene lost 1 base and the J gene lost 4 bases, with 10 bases spanning the gap. CDR1 is SGHTA and CDR2 is FQGNSA in the germline V gene. CDR3 sequence reads: CASSLGGRVETQYF. The CDR3 DNA follows: TGTGCCAGCAGCTTAGGGGGCAGAGTAGAGACCCAGTACTTC.

The chain employs TRBV29-1 and TRBJ2-7, with D possibly TRBD1 on 5 matching bases. The CDR3 spans 13 residues. Germline V gene lookup returns CDR1 SQVTM and CDR2 ANQGSEA. The V end lost 3 bases, the J end lost 0 bases, and 9 bases lay between the germline ends. As DNA, the CDR3 is TGCAGCGTTGAGGGCGACAGCTCCTACGAGCAGTACTTC. The encoded protein is CSVEGDSSYEQYF.

This clonotype was found many times. The chain couples TRBV6-1 to TRBJ2-7; 8 nucleotides line up with TRBD2. The V gene's germline CDR1 is MNHNS and CDR2 SASEGT. Losses at the gene ends were 6 bases for V and 6 bases for J; bases not matched to a gene: 10. The CDR3 is made up of 14 amino acids. CDR3 nucleotide sequence: TGTGCCAGCAGGATCCCCGCGGGACTAGGCGAGCAGTACTTC. This translates into CASRIPAGLGEQYF.

This clonotype was seen more than once but under ten times. The chain carries TRBV18 and TRBJ2-3; D remains ambiguous. Germline CDR1 is KGHSH and CDR2 is LQKENI. The V gene lost 4 bases and the J gene lost 2 bases, with 4 bases spanning the gap. This CDR3 contains 12 residues. CDR3 region: CASSQYTDTQYF. DNA of the CDR3: TGTGCCAGCTCACAATACACAGATACGCAGTATTTT.

This clonotype has ten or more counts. The chain links TRBV2 to TRBJ1-2, with TRBD1 matching over 11 bases. V trimming: 6 bases; J trimming: 3 bases; junction bases outside the gene matches: 3. Germline loops: CDR1 SNHLY, CDR2 FYNNEI. The CDR3 is made up of 14 amino acids. For the CDR3, the DNA is TGTGCCAGCAGGGACAGGGGGCTAGACTATGGCTACACCTTC. Its translation: CASRDRGLDYGYTF.

This clonotype was counted between two and nine times. J is TRBJ2-7 and V is TRBV7-3; perhaps D is TRBD1 or TRBD2 (5 bases each). The CDR3 has 13 residues. Per the germline V gene, CDR1 is SGHTA and CDR2 is FQGTGA. Trimming took 1 base from V and 6 from J, leaving 10 bases between them. CDR3 sequence reads: CASSLNPGAEQYF. CDR3 bases: TGTGCCAGCAGCTTAAATCCCGGGGCCGAGCAGTACTTC.

CDR3 nucleotides: TGTGCCAGCAGCTCCGCCGGGACAGTTAAGAATCAGCCCCAGCATTTT. Translation gives CASSSAGTVKNQPQHF. The chain is built from TRBV7-9 and TRBJ1-5; 7 bases fit TRBD1. The trim removed 4 bases at V and 4 bases at J, leaving 10 bases unmatched. This CDR3 is built from 16 residues. From germline, CDR1 is SEHNR and CDR2 FQNEAQ (reference sequence).

The chain employs TRBV2 and TRBJ1-6; D remains ambiguous. The length of the CDR3 is 17 residues. V was cut by 6 bases and J by 0 bases, with 15 bases left in between. Germline CDR1 is SNHLY and CDR2 is FYNNEI. This CDR3 reads CASSVEGPSSYNSPLHF. The CDR3 DNA is TGTGCCAGCAGCGTGGAGGGTCCGAGCTCCTATAATTCACCCCTCCACTTT.

This clonotype was found many times. The chain combines TRBV20-1 with TRBJ1-2; D is unresolved. The length of the CDR3 is 12 residues. With 6 bases removed from V and 4 bases from J, the gap between germline ends came to 12 bases. Germline V CDR1 and CDR2: DFQATT, SNEGSKA (reference sequence). CDR3 residues: CSARPWGYGYTF. The DNA of the CDR3 is TGCAGTGCCAGACCTTGGGGCTATGGCTACACCTTC.

This clonotype was picked up a small number of times. The CDR3 end shows no conserved phenylalanine or tryptophan, and so a read error is likely. The chain carries TRBV6-2 or TRBV6-3 and TRBJ1-4; 7 positions agree with TRBD1. This CDR3 is built from 19 residues. Germline values: CDR1 MNHEY, CDR2 SVGEGT. J was trimmed by 0 bases and V by 4 bases; bases with no gene match: 14. The CDR3 loop reads CASSFHSRTGKATNEKLFS. The CDR3 DNA is TGTGCCAGCAGTTTTCACTCCCGGACAGGAAAGGCAACTAATGAAAAACTGTTTTCT.

This clonotype has a count of ten or more. The chain uses TRBV24-1 and TRBJ1-2; D is unresolved. V shed 2 bases and J shed 4 bases, with 13 bases lying between them. Germline lookup yields CDR1 KGHDR and CDR2 SFDVKD. The CDR3 loop spans 15 amino acids. CDR3 in DNA: TGTGCCACCAGTGATTGGCCGACTGGAGGCTATGGCTACACCTTC. Translating it yields CATSDWPTGGYGYTF.

This clonotype has only a few counts. V usage is TRBV24-1 and J usage is TRBJ2-3; 8 nucleotides match TRBD1. The CDR3 consists of 15 residues. Per the germline V gene, CDR1 is KGHDR and CDR2 is SFDVKD. V lost 3 bases, J lost 5 bases, and 6 bases stayed unmatched. CDR3: CATSDRGRGRDTQYF. CDR3 sequence (DNA): TGTGCCACCAGTGATAGAGGCAGGGGGCGAGATACGCAGTATTTT.

In its sample, this clonotype was seen many times. The chain carries TRBV2 and TRBJ1-2; TRBD1 is a possible D gene (6 bases). Germline-derived CDR1 and CDR2 are SNHLY and FYNNEI. The CDR3 is made up of 14 amino acids. V dropped 7 bases and J dropped 0 bases, with 12 bases sitting between them. DNA for the CDR3: TGTGCCAGCACAGAGGACAGTACTAACTATGGCTACACCTTC. Translating it yields CASTEDSTNYGYTF.

In this sample, this clonotype turned up a few times. The rearrangement joins TRBV28 to TRBJ2-2; 10 nucleotides agree with TRBD2. This CDR3 has 17 amino acids. V trimming: 2 bases; J trimming: 7 bases; junction bases outside the gene matches: 10. CDR1 and CDR2 (germline): MDHEN, SYDVKM. The CDR3: CASSLRLAGAAGGELFF. CDR3 sequence (DNA): TGTGCCAGCAGTTTACGTCTAGCGGGGGCCGCGGGCGGGGAGCTGTTTTTT.

V gene TRBV4-1 combines with J gene TRBJ1-2, with D unclear. This CDR3 spans 11 amino acids. The V gene's germline CDR1 is MGHRA and CDR2 YSYEKL. V lost 1 base and J 8 bases, leaving 5 bases between the germline ends. The DNA for the CDR3 is TGCGCCAGCAGCCAAGCGGGGGGCTACACCTTC. Translated: CASSQAGGYTF.

This chain links TRBV6-2 or TRBV6-3 with TRBJ2-7; 9 bases are shared with TRBD1. Germline lookup yields CDR1 MNHEY and CDR2 SVGEGT. V lost 6 bases to trimming and J lost 4 bases; unmatched junction nucleotides: 16. CDR3 length equals 17 residues. Here the CDR3 DNA reads TGTGCCAGCAGCCTCCGGGACAGGGCCCCTCTCCCTTACGAGCAGTACTTC. It yields the protein CASSLRDRAPLPYEQYF.

This clonotype has just a few counts. The chain combines TRBV7-6 with TRBJ2-5; a possible D gene is TRBD1 (5 bases). In germline, CDR1 is SGHVS, CDR2 FNYEAQ. The CDR3 totals 13 residues. Trimming stripped 7 bases from V and 4 bases from J, with 13 bases between. CDR3 in amino acids: CASTQGYGETQYF. The CDR3, as DNA: TGTGCCAGCACCCAGGGATACGGAGAGACCCAGTACTTC.

V is TRBV12-3 or TRBV12-4 and J is TRBJ2-7; D is possibly TRBD2 (7 bases). CDR3 size: 16 residues. The V end lost 0 bases, the J end lost 2 bases, and 14 bases lay between the germline ends. This CDR3 is CASSLALAGAPYEQYF. DNA of the CDR3: TGTGCCAGCAGTTTAGCGCTGGCGGGGGCCCCCTACGAGCAGTACTTC.

This clonotype has a count of ten or more. The chain combines TRBV6-1 with TRBJ2-3; 13 bases line up with TRBD2. Germline V CDR1 and CDR2: MNHNS, SASEGT. The length of the CDR3 is 20 residues. The V and J ends lost 4 bases and 0 bases, in that order; junction bases with no gene match: 13. The CDR3 DNA follows: TGTGCCAGCAGTGGCGACCGACTAGCGGGGGGCGAGACTAGCACAGATACGCAGTATTTT. Translating gives CASSGDRLAGGETSTDTQYF.

In this sample, this clonotype turned up many times. This chain connects TRBV5-1 to TRBJ1-1; no reliable D call. This CDR3 is built from 13 residues. V was trimmed by 6 bases and J by 1 base, leaving 10 bases between them. CDR1 SGHRS and CDR2 YFSETQ come from the germline V gene. The CDR3 loop is CASIGQQNTEAFF. The CDR3 nucleotides read TGCGCCAGCATAGGGCAGCAGAACACTGAAGCTTTCTTT.

This clonotype showed up many times. CDR3 in DNA: TGTGCCAGCAGCCGCTGGGAGGGTACTGAAGCTTTCTTT. Protein product: CASSRWEGTEAFF. V usage is TRBV14 and J usage is TRBJ1-1; the D is unclear. CDR1 and CDR2 from the germline V gene are SGHDN and FVKESK. Trimming took 4 bases from V and 5 from J, leaving 11 bases between them. CDR3 length: 13 amino acids.

This clonotype came up once. This chain links TRBV20-1 with TRBJ1-5, with a tentative D call TRBD1 (5 bases). The V end was cut by 1 base, the J end by 6 bases, with 13 bases between. The CDR3 contains 14 residues. Looked up from germline, CDR1 is DFQATT and CDR2 is SNEGSKA (reference sequence). CDR3 DNA sequence: TGCAGTGCTAGAGTAGTAGGGGCCCGTCAGCCCCAGCATTTT. Translated: CSARVVGARQPQHF.

The rearrangement joins TRBV6-1 to TRBJ1-3; D is unclear. The germline gives CDR1 MNHNS, CDR2 SASEGT. With 3 bases removed from V and 0 bases from J, the gap between germline ends came to 6 bases. The CDR3 sequence is 14 residues long. The chain's CDR3 is CASSDGYSGNTIYF. In nucleotides, the CDR3 is TGTGCCAGCAGTGACGGATACTCTGGAAACACCATATATTTT.

This clonotype was counted a few times. The chain has TRBV6-9 and TRBJ2-3; TRBD2 aligns across 7 bases. The CDR3 has 15 amino acids. J was trimmed by 2 bases and V by 1 base; bases with no gene match: 3. Germline V gene data show CDR1 as MNHGY and CDR2 as SVAAGI. The CDR3 DNA is TGTGCCAGCAGTTATTATGGGGGGGACACAGATACGCAGTATTTT. The encoded protein is CASSYYGGDTDTQYF.

This sequence joins TRBV6-1 and TRBJ2-7; D unclear. Germline CDR1 reads MNHNS; CDR2 reads SASEGT. CDR3 length: 16 residues. Trimming removed 2 bases from V and 0 bases from J, with 14 bases in between. The CDR3 DNA follows: TGTGCCAGCAGTGAACCGCGATTCCCAACCTCCTACGAGCAGTACTTC. This gives the protein CASSEPRFPTSYEQYF.

This rearrangement joins TRBV28 to TRBJ1-5; 10 bases line up with TRBD1. Germline CDR1 is MDHEN and CDR2 is SYDVKM. J lost 5 bases, V lost 7 bases, and 5 bases had no gene match. This CDR3 contains 14 residues. This CDR3 reads CASTRTGGYQPQHF. The CDR3 nucleotides read TGTGCCAGCACACGGACAGGGGGGTATCAGCCCCAGCATTTT.

V and J are TRBV19 and TRBJ1-1; the D gene is possibly TRBD1 (6 bases). Trimming removed 5 bases at V and 0 bases at J, with 16 bases between. Germline assignment: CDR1 LNHDA and CDR2 SQIVND (reference sequence). This CDR3 has 16 residues. In DNA form, the CDR3 reads TGTGCCAGTAGTTCCCGACAGGAACTCATGAACACTGAAGCTTTCTTT. It codes for CASSSRQELMNTEAFF.

This clonotype was counted only a few times. The genes are TRBV5-4 and TRBJ2-7; 12 bases map to TRBD1. Germline V CDR1 and CDR2: SGHNT, YYREEE (reference sequence). The CDR3 loop spans 16 amino acids. V lost 0 bases and J lost 5; bases outside the gene matches: 6. CDR3 residues: CASSLGPGTGGHEQYF. The CDR3 DNA reads TGTGCCAGCAGCTTGGGCCCCGGGACAGGGGGCCACGAGCAGTACTTC.

This clonotype was detected a few times. The chain couples TRBV5-4 to TRBJ1-2, with TRBD1 matching over 7 bases. Germline loops: CDR1 SGHNT, CDR2 YYREEE (reference sequence). This CDR3 is 14 amino acids long. The J segment lost 7 bases and the V segment lost 6 bases, leaving 12 bases of the junction unmatched. DNA for the CDR3: TGTGCCAGCAACCCGACAGGGCGAAACGGTGGCTACACCTTC. Protein product: CASNPTGRNGGYTF. The whole variable domain, remainder taken from reference TRBV5-4 and TRBJ1-2, is ETGVTQSPTHLIKTRGQQVTLRCSSQSGHNTVSWYQQALGQGPQFIFQYYREEENGRGNFPPRFSGLQFPNYSSELNVNALELDDSALYLCASNPTGRNGGYTFGSGTRLTVV.

The chain is built from TRBV2 and TRBJ2-1, with 8 bases aligning to TRBD2. From germline, CDR1 is SNHLY and CDR2 FYNNEI. With 8 bases clipped from V and 8 bases from J, the junction kept 11 bases outside the gene matches. CDR3 length equals 14 residues. The CDR3 DNA reads as TGTGCCAGCGAATCGGGGGGGGGGATCGATGAGCAGTTCTTC. This translates into CASESGGGIDEQFF.

This clonotype came up a few times. The chain couples TRBV7-9 to TRBJ1-4, with 12 nucleotides matching TRBD1. The CDR3 is made up of 17 amino acids. V dropped 5 bases and J dropped 2; count of bases not matched to a gene: 6. Looked up from germline, CDR1 is SEHNR and CDR2 is FQNEAQ (reference sequence). CDR3 amino acids: CASSITGTGGTNEKLFF. CDR3 DNA sequence: TGTGCCAGCAGCATCACCGGGACAGGGGGCACTAATGAAAAACTGTTTTTT.

This clonotype was seen repeatedly, ten times or more. The rearrangement uses TRBV12-3 or TRBV12-4 and TRBJ1-5; the D is unclear. The V gene lost 7 bases and the J gene lost 2 bases, with 15 bases spanning the gap. The CDR3 is 15 amino acids. The CDR3 protein is CASTHRADGNQPQHF. DNA for the CDR3: TGTGCCAGCACCCATCGGGCGGACGGCAATCAGCCCCAGCATTTT.